One sample yielded the 28 T cell receptor beta chains listed below, sequenced in a study of control samples from healthy donors and cancer patients. Libraries were prepared by immunoSEQ multiplex PCR; TCRdb keeps only in-frame clonotypes and omits some of them. The repertoire holds some 150,000 clones, with roughly 89% as singletons. The source material was blood. All receptors come from a man in his late teens or twenties in good health.

V usage is TRBV19 and J usage is TRBJ2-1; D possibly corresponds to TRBD1 (5 bases). With 0 bases removed from V and 1 base from J, the gap between germline ends came to 10 bases. From germline, CDR1 is LNHDA and CDR2 SQIVND (reference sequence). The CDR3 runs to 16 residues. CDR3: CASSIDQAGSYNEQFF. The CDR3 coding sequence is TGTGCCAGTAGTATAGATCAGGCAGGGTCCTACAATGAGCAGTTCTTC.

The CDR3: CASSRPGLTNTGELFF. The CDR3, as DNA: TGTGCCAGCAGCCGACCCGGACTTACAAACACCGGGGAGCTGTTTTTT. The V gene is TRBV13, the J gene TRBJ2-2; the D gene is possibly TRBD2 (5 bases). The germline gives CDR1 PRHDT, CDR2 FYEKMQ (reference sequence). The V end was cut by 5 bases, the J end by 2 bases, with 15 bases between. CDR3 length equals 16 residues.

This clone was seen a few times. Other DNA sequences in this sample translate to the same CDR3. The chain couples TRBV30 to TRBJ2-7; no firm D call. This CDR3 is 11 amino acids long. The germline CDR1 and CDR2 sequences are GTSNPN and SVGIG (reference sequence). Between the trimmed V and J ends, which lost 0 bases and 4 bases, there was a span of 4 bases. In nucleotides, the CDR3 is TGTGCCTGGAGTGTAGGATACGAGCAGTACTTC. It encodes CAWSVGYEQYF.

The gene calls are TRBV6-6 and TRBJ2-7; 9 nucleotides line up with TRBD1. This CDR3 is 18 amino acids long. CDR1 is MNHNY, CDR2 SVGAGI, per germline (reference sequence). The junction had 16 bases not matched to a gene; V was cut back by 5 bases and J by 2 bases. The CDR3 DNA reads TGTGCCAGCAGTCGAACCGCCTTGACAGGGGGAAAGGCCTACGAGCAGTACTTC. Amino acid sequence: CASSRTALTGGKAYEQYF.

This sequence joins TRBV24-1 and TRBJ2-1; D gene uncertain. In germline, CDR1 is KGHDR, CDR2 SFDVKD. The V and J ends lost 4 bases and 7 bases respectively, with 7 bases between them. The CDR3 has 12 amino acids. The CDR3: CATSDPANEQFF. The CDR3 nucleotides read TGTGCCACCAGTGACCCGGCGAATGAGCAGTTCTTC.

The V call is TRBV12-2, the J call TRBJ2-2. TRBV12-2 is marked as a pseudogene. CDR3 length: 17 residues. The CDR3 loop is CASRLGGTGSNTGELFF. The CDR3 nucleotides read TGTGCAAGTCGCTTAGGGGGAACGGGCTCGAACACCGGGGAGCTGTTTTTT.

This clone was observed once. This chain joins TRBV7-9 and TRBJ2-1; TRBD2 matches 9 bases. CDR1 and CDR2 (germline): SEHNR, FQNEAQ (reference sequence). The CDR3 has 13 amino acids. The ends lost 5 bases at V and 6 bases at J; junction bases unmatched: 2. In DNA, the CDR3 is TGTGCCAGCAGCACGGGACTAGCCAATGAGCAGTTCTTC. It encodes CASSTGLANEQFF.

This rearrangement joins TRBV27 to TRBJ2-3; weak D call: TRBD2 (5 bases). The germline V and J ends were trimmed by 6 bases and 2 bases, with 12 bases remaining between them. This CDR3 spans 14 amino acids. CDR1 is MNHEY and CDR2 is SMNVEV in the germline V gene (reference sequence). CDR3: CASRGALFTDTQYF. DNA for the CDR3: TGTGCCAGCAGGGGAGCCTTATTCACAGATACGCAGTATTTT.

The table lists this clone with a count of one. This rearrangement joins TRBV24-1 to TRBJ1-2, with a tentative D call TRBD1 (6 bases). V was shortened by 3 bases and J by 4 bases, with 17 bases between the two germline ends. Germline assignment: CDR1 KGHDR and CDR2 SFDVKD. This CDR3 has 16 residues. In nucleotides, the CDR3 is TGTGCCACCAGTGATGCGGAAAGACAGGACATCTATGGCTACACCTTC. It yields the protein CATSDAERQDIYGYTF.

The CDR3: CASRDIPTGTEAFF. CDR3 sequence (DNA): TGTGCCAGCAGGGACATCCCCACAGGGACTGAAGCTTTCTTT. The chain joins TRBV2 to TRBJ1-1; weak D call: TRBD1 (6 bases). Germline lookup yields CDR1 SNHLY and CDR2 FYNNEI. CDR3 length equals 14 residues. V gave up 6 bases and J gave up 5 bases, with 16 bases separating them.

This chain connects TRBV7-9 to TRBJ2-1; 9 bases map to TRBD1. Looked up from germline, CDR1 is SEHNR and CDR2 is FQNEAQ (reference sequence). Trimming removed 5 bases from V and 9 bases from J; junction bases left unmatched: 11. The CDR3 has 15 residues. CDR3 in amino acids: CASSPRDRVSGEQFF. The CDR3 DNA is TGTGCCAGCAGCCCCCGGGACAGGGTGTCGGGTGAGCAGTTCTTC. Looking up the rest from reference TRBV7-9 and TRBJ2-1 gives the full variable domain: DTGVSQNPRHKITKRGQNVTFRCDPISEHNRLYWYRQTLGQGPEFLTYFQNEAQLEKSRLLSDRFSAERPKGSFSTLEIQRTEQGDSAMYLCASSPRDRVSGEQFFGPGTRLTVL.

The chain uses TRBV7-9 and TRBJ1-1, with D maybe TRBD1 (5 bases). Germline-derived CDR1 and CDR2 are SEHNR and FQNEAQ (reference sequence). Trimming cost V 5 bases and J 4 bases, with 11 bases left between them. The CDR3 contains 13 residues. CDR3 residues: CASSPRVVTEAFF. CDR3 nucleotides: TGTGCCAGCAGCCCCAGGGTTGTCACTGAAGCTTTCTTT.

The gene calls are TRBV6-1 and TRBJ1-5, with 9 bases fitting TRBD1. Per germline, CDR1 MNHNS and CDR2 SASEGT. This CDR3 region has 15 residues. V shed 0 bases and J 9 bases; nucleotides not matched to a gene: 6. The CDR3 spells CASSEAGQGQWPQHF. CDR3 bases: TGTGCCAGCAGTGAAGCTGGACAGGGGCAATGGCCCCAGCATTTT.

This chain links TRBV6-6 with TRBJ2-2; TRBD1 matches 10 bases. The CDR3 runs 15 residues. The germline V gene encodes CDR1 MNHNY and CDR2 SVGAGI (reference sequence). The junction had 4 bases not matched to a gene; V was cut back by 6 bases and J by 3 bases. CDR3 protein: CASRKGQGDTGELFF. DNA for the CDR3: TGTGCCAGCAGGAAAGGACAGGGGGACACCGGGGAGCTGTTTTTT.

V and J are TRBV27 and TRBJ2-3; D might be TRBD1 or TRBD2, each matching 5 bases. The CDR3 length is 16 residues. V gave up 3 bases and J gave up 4 bases, with 17 bases separating them. Germline V gene lookup returns CDR1 MNHEY and CDR2 SMNVEV (reference sequence). DNA of the CDR3: TGTGCCAGCAGTTTGCCGGGACGCGCAAAGCCAGATACGCAGTATTTT. Protein sequence: CASSLPGRAKPDTQYF.

The gene calls are TRBV7-9 and TRBJ1-4, with D possibly TRBD1 on 6 matching bases. Trimming removed 2 bases from V and 4 bases from J, with 8 bases in between. The CDR3 spans 14 residues. Germline CDR1 and CDR2: SEHNR and FQNEAQ (reference sequence). The CDR3 loop reads CASSLTGSNEKLFF. The CDR3 DNA reads as TGTGCCAGCAGCTTAACAGGGAGTAATGAAAAACTGTTTTTT.

The gene calls are TRBV6-5 and TRBJ2-3; no clear D. V was pared by 2 bases and J by 0 bases, with 6 bases between. The germline gives CDR1 MNHEY, CDR2 SVGAGI. This CDR3 is built from 14 residues. CDR3 sequence: CASSYELSTDTQYF. CDR3 sequence (DNA): TGTGCCAGCAGTTACGAACTTAGCACAGATACGCAGTATTTT.

About this clone: With a much larger clone just one base away, this may be a read error. V is TRBV5-6 and J is TRBJ1-5, with unresolved D. Trimming removed 1 base at V and 0 bases at J, with 8 bases between. The germline CDR1 and CDR2 sequences are SGHDT and YYEEEE. The CDR3 has 15 residues. The CDR3 region has the DNA TGTGCCAGCAGCTTGATGGGAAATAGCAATCAGCCCCAGCATTTT. As protein: CASSLMGNSNQPQHF. The full variable domain, with the rest looked up from reference TRBV5-6 and TRBJ1-5, is DAGVTQSPTHLIKTRGQQVTLRCSPKSGHDTVSWYQQALGQGPQFIFQYYEEEERQRGNFPDRFSGHQFPNYSSELNVNALLLGDSALYLCASSLMGNSNQPQHFGDGTRLSIL.

The chain is built from TRBV10-3 and TRBJ2-1; D is uncertain. Germline V gene sequence: CDR1 ENHRY, CDR2 SYGVKD. The CDR3 runs 15 residues. V gave up 3 bases and J gave up 1 base, with 10 bases separating them. The CDR3 nucleotides read TGTGCCATCAGTGACCGGGCTTGGTCCTACAATGAGCAGTTCTTC. Its translation is CAISDRAWSYNEQFF.

This sequence joins TRBV11-2 and TRBJ2-7; 9 nucleotides align to TRBD2. The germline V gene encodes CDR1 SGHAT and CDR2 FQNNGV. The V gene end was trimmed by 5 bases and the J gene end by 5 bases; junction bases not matched to a gene: 10. The CDR3 is 15 residues long. As DNA, the CDR3 is TGTGCCAGCAGCGCAACTAGCGGGCGCTTTGACGAGCAGTACTTC. The encoded protein is CASSATSGRFDEQYF.

The V gene is TRBV4-1, the J gene TRBJ2-3, with 15 nucleotides matching TRBD2. In germline, CDR1 is MGHRA, CDR2 YSYEKL. CDR3 size: 19 residues. With V trimmed by 1 base and J by 2 bases, 7 bases remained unmatched. Here the CDR3 DNA reads TGCGCCAGCAGCCAAGCTCCCGGGACTAGCGGGGGGCCCACAGATACGCAGTATTTT. Translating gives CASSQAPGTSGGPTDTQYF.

The table lists this clone with a count of one. The J gene is TRBJ2-5, the V gene TRBV14, with TRBD2 identical over 10 bases. The CDR3 consists of 17 residues. V shed 0 bases, J shed 3 bases, and the junction held 7 bases outside the gene matches. Germline CDR1 reads SGHDN; CDR2 reads FVKESK. In DNA, the CDR3 is TGTGCCAGCAGCCAAGAACCTAGCGGGGGCCCCGAAGAGACCCAGTACTTC. Encoded protein: CASSQEPSGGPEETQYF.

The chain links TRBV29-1 to TRBJ1-1; D possibly corresponds to TRBD1 (5 bases). V gave up 4 bases and J gave up 3 bases, with 9 bases separating them. Per germline, CDR1 SQVTM and CDR2 ANQGSEA. This CDR3 is built from 12 residues. CDR3 coding DNA: TGCAGCGTTGGGGGGGATCACACTGAAGCTTTCTTT. This codes for CSVGGDHTEAFF.

The V gene is TRBV9, the J gene TRBJ2-3; 10 bases line up with TRBD2. Unmatched junction bases numbered 8, after V lost 0 bases and J lost 4 bases. CDR1 and CDR2 from the germline V gene are SGDLS and YYNGEE. The length of the CDR3 is 17 residues. CDR3 sequence: CASSVVGAGGPPDTQYF. The CDR3, as DNA: TGTGCCAGCAGCGTAGTGGGAGCGGGGGGGCCCCCAGATACGCAGTATTTT.

The rearrangement uses TRBV4-2 and TRBJ2-1; the D gene could be TRBD1 or TRBD2 (6 bases each). The CDR3 is 15 amino acids. The V end was cut by 0 bases, the J end by 6 bases, with 12 bases between. The germline gives CDR1 LGHNA, CDR2 YNFKEQ. For the CDR3, the DNA is TGTGCCAGCAGCCAAGATGGGGGGCCCTCCAATGAGCAGTTCTTC. This codes for CASSQDGGPSNEQFF.

The genes are TRBV6-5 and TRBJ2-7; 13 nucleotides line up with TRBD2. The CDR3 covers 15 residues. V lost 6 bases to trimming and J lost 5 bases; unmatched junction nucleotides: 7. Germline CDR1 MNHEY, CDR2 SVGAGI. For the CDR3, the DNA is TGTGCCAGCAGGCAAACTAGCGGGGGGGCCCACGAGCAGTACTTC. Translating gives CASRQTSGGAHEQYF.

V and J are TRBV12-3 or TRBV12-4 and TRBJ2-5; D might be TRBD2 (5 bases). The V gene lost 6 bases and the J gene lost 1 base, with 9 bases spanning the gap. The CDR3 runs to 13 residues. CDR3 protein: CASSRGSQETQYF. In nucleotides, the CDR3 is TGTGCCAGCAGCCGGGGATCCCAAGAGACCCAGTACTTC.

The chain couples TRBV7-2 to TRBJ2-1, with 7 bases that match TRBD2. V shed 0 bases, J shed 4 bases, and the junction held 6 bases outside the gene matches. In germline, CDR1 is SGHTA, CDR2 FQGNSA. CDR3 length: 16 amino acids. CDR3 bases: TGTGCCAGCAGCTTAGCAGGGACTACCTATTACAATGAGCAGTTCTTC. Its protein is CASSLAGTTYYNEQFF. The full variable domain, its missing parts supplied by reference TRBV7-2 and TRBJ2-1, is GAGVSQSPSNKVTEKGKDVELRCDPISGHTALYWYRQSLGQGLEFLIYFQGNSAPDKSGLPSDRFSAERTGGSVSTLTIQRTQQEDSAVYLCASSLAGTTYYNEQFFGPGTRLTVL.